These T cell receptor beta chains were read from a single sample in a study of neoadjuvant anti-PD-1 for oral cavity cancer. Using immunoSEQ multiplex PCR, the repertoire was profiled, and TCRdb retains in-frame clones only, with some absent. This table holds just over 9,000 clones, around 66% found once. Sequencing was performed on PBMCs, taken after nivolumab (anti-PD-1) treatment. The receptors were gathered from a person between 40 and 85 years old with oral cavity squamous cell carcinoma. CDR3s include the opening cysteine and the closing phenylalanine or tryptophan. A D gene is named only where the DNA matches it firmly. Rows give clone size only sometimes, using once, few, many, or a class for an expanded clone.

j_call d_call v_call clone_size cdr3_aa cdr3_nt
TRBJ2-3 . TRBV4-1 . CASSIALPTDTQYF TGCGCCAGCTCGATAGCGCTACCCACAGATACGCAGTATTTT
TRBJ1-2 . TRBV5-4 . CASRDHRAPGSYGYTF TGTGCCAGCAGGGATCACAGGGCCCCTGGAAGCTATGGCTACACCTTC
TRBJ2-1 . TRBV12-5 . CASGLGIGDNEQFF TGTGCTAGTGGTTTGGGAATTGGAGACAATGAGCAGTTCTTC
TRBJ2-5 TRBD2 TRBV2 . CASSVTSGYQETQYF TGTGCCAGCAGTGTGACTAGCGGGTACCAAGAGACCCAGTACTTC
TRBJ1-1 TRBD1 TRBV19 . CASSIADRAGTEAFF TGTGCCAGTAGTATAGCGGACAGGGCCGGGACTGAAGCTTTCTTT
TRBJ2-1 TRBD2 TRBV4-2 . CASSQDSATSGIQFF TGTGCCAGCAGCCAAGATTCCGCGACTAGCGGTATACAGTTCTTC
TRBJ2-7 . TRBV27 few CASRNLERAGNEQYF TGTGCCAGCAGAAACTTAGAGCGGGCAGGGAACGAGCAGTACTTC
TRBJ2-1 TRBD1 TRBV5-1 . CASSLAERQGHEQFF TGCGCCAGCAGCTTGGCCGAGAGACAGGGGCATGAGCAGTTCTTC
TRBJ2-1 TRBD2 TRBV10-2 . CASINLTPGLAYNEQFF TGCGCCAGCATCAATCTCACTCCGGGACTAGCGTACAATGAGCAGTTCTTC
TRBJ1-1 TRBD1 TRBV10-3 . CAISQGAVTEAFF TGTGCCATCAGTCAGGGGGCGGTTACTGAAGCTTTCTTT
TRBJ2-7 . TRBV6-6 . CASLRGREQYF TGTGCCAGCCTCAGAGGCAGGGAGCAGTACTTC
TRBJ1-1 TRBD1 TRBV10-2 . CASKEFRGHTEAFF TGCGCCAGTAAAGAATTCAGGGGGCACACTGAAGCTTTCTTT
TRBJ2-2 . TRBV2 . CASSRRDAENTGELFF TGTGCCAGCAGTCGCCGGGACGCAGAGAACACCGGGGAGCTGTTTTTT
TRBJ1-3 . TRBV29-1 . CSVRETLSGNTIYF TGCAGCGTGAGGGAAACCCTCTCTGGAAACACCATATATTTT
TRBJ2-3 TRBD1 TRBV5-1 . CASSSAGTGSTDTQYF TGCGCCAGCAGTTCCGCCGGGACAGGGAGCACAGATACGCAGTATTTT
TRBJ1-6 TRBD1 TRBV2 . CASNQQGANSPLHF TGTGCCAGCAACCAACAGGGGGCTAATTCACCCCTCCACTTT
TRBJ2-2 TRBD1 TRBV4-2 . CASSLRRTGGNTGELFF TGTGCCAGCAGCCTTAGGAGGACAGGGGGCAACACCGGGGAGCTGTTTTTT
TRBJ2-7 TRBD1 TRBV6-1 . CASSHNQGDSYEQYF TGTGCCAGCAGCCATAACCAGGGGGACTCCTACGAGCAGTACTTC
TRBJ2-5 TRBD1 TRBV2 . CASSDRGTAIAQYF TGTGCCAGCAGTGACCGTGGGACAGCCATAGCCCAGTACTTC
TRBJ1-4 . TRBV29-1 once CSVPGGGSTNEKLFF TGCAGCGTTCCTGGCGGGGGGAGTACTAATGAAAAACTGTTTTTT
TRBJ2-3 . TRBV29-1 . CSVEGGISTDTQYF TGCAGCGTTGAGGGGGGAATTAGCACAGATACGCAGTATTTT
TRBJ2-7 TRBD1 TRBV6-5 . CASSSPGQQKYEQYF TGTGCCAGCAGTTCCCCGGGACAGCAGAAGTACGAGCAGTACTTC
TRBJ2-6 . TRBV7-3 . CASSSGANVLTF TGTGCCAGCAGCTCTGGGGCCAACGTCCTGACTTTC
TRBJ1-2 . TRBV6-1 . CASSEQYMGSYGYTF TGTGCCAGCAGTGAACAATACATGGGGTCTTATGGCTACACCTTC
TRBJ2-1 . TRBV11-1 . CASTGLATIYNEQFF TGTGCCAGCACCGGGTTAGCGACTATTTACAATGAGCAGTTCTTC
TRBJ2-5 . TRBV28 few CASRGLAVQETQYF TGTGCCAGCAGGGGGTTAGCGGTTCAAGAGACCCAGTACTTC
TRBJ2-7 . TRBV11-2 few CASSPSWTRAYEQYF TGTGCCAGCAGCCCATCCTGGACCAGGGCCTACGAGCAGTACTTC
TRBJ2-1 TRBD1 TRBV9 . CASSVLGGREQFF TGTGCCAGCAGCGTGTTAGGGGGCCGCGAGCAGTTCTTC
TRBJ1-3 TRBD1 TRBV6-1 . CASSEAQGALSTIYF TGTGCCAGCAGTGAAGCGCAGGGGGCTCTCAGCACCATATATTTT